The clone carrying this TCR beta chain has ten or more counts. Its antigen remains unknown. This entry belongs to a study of blood T cells in healthy people across ages. This CDR3 spans 15 amino acids. V was clipped by 4 bases and J by 4 bases, with 14 bases between them. Per the germline V gene, CDR1 is LGHDT and CDR2 is YNNKEL (reference sequence). RNA extraction gave at least 5.5 micrograms of total RNA per sample. Findings and caveats of the study: Without sorted subsets, naive and antigen-experienced compartments could not be conclusively compared. A strong correlation between TCR beta diversity and naive T cell percentage was seen.

PCR was performed a second time for roughly 7 to 11 cycles using a sample-barcoded 5' primer and a J-beta primer mix. With 12 random nucleotides, a template-switch adaptor tagged each individual cDNA molecule. MiXCR, run by TCRdb on the 5' RACE reads, gives a single entry per CDR3 protein. The data contain approximately 730,000 distinct CDR3 sequences, roughly 41% of them singletons. V gene TRBV3-1 combines with J gene TRBJ2-1; D unresolved. The clonotype comes from a woman in her sixties or seventies in good health. Material for sequencing was blood. CDR3 coding DNA: TGTGCCAGCAGCCGCCTAGAGTCGACGTACAATGAGCAGTTCTTC. Translating it yields CASSRLESTYNEQFF.